The clone carrying this T cell receptor (beta chain) was counted between two and nine times. Its antigen is unidentified. Looked up from germline, CDR1 is DFQATT and CDR2 is SNEGSKA (reference sequence). With 0 bases removed from V and 3 bases from J, the gap between germline ends came to 19 bases. This CDR3 has 17 residues. The sample belongs to a study of T-cell reconstitution after alpha-beta-depleted transplantation in children. Study findings and constraints: Elevated TCRbeta diversity at day 60 was traced, in some patients, to surviving recipient T cells and thymic progenitors. The origin of alpha-beta T cells about two months after transplant was reportedly several hundred expanded graft clones.

Unique molecular identifiers were incorporated into the prepared TCRbeta library. Each CDR3 protein is one row after TCRdb ran MiXCR on the PCR reads. The sample has about 1,000,000 distinct CDR3 sequences, roughly 29% seen once. The chain employs TRBV20-1 and TRBJ2-3, with D possibly called TRBD1 or TRBD2 (7 bases each). The source material was PBMCs, mostly from graft donor cells, sampled 360 days after TCRalphabeta/CD19-depleted stem cell transplant. This clonotype was obtained from a boy younger than two who had a stem cell transplant for SCID, so the T cells may come from the graft donor. CDR3 residues: CSARDDAGRGGTDTQYF. The DNA of the CDR3 is TGCAGTGCTAGAGACGACGCTGGCAGGGGGGGGACAGATACGCAGTATTTT.